Listed below are T cell receptor beta chains from one sample, sequenced in a study of cytomegalovirus exposure and HLA in healthy donors. TCRdb's table, derived via immunoSEQ multiplex PCR, lists solely in-frame clones and lacks some. The data contain some 100,000 clones, roughly 84% of them singletons. Sequencing input: PBMCs. Receptors originate from a young woman in good health and CMV-seronegative. Both conserved end residues are part of each CDR3. Fields, in order: CDR3 length, V gene, D gene, clone size, J gene, CDR3 DNA, CDR3 protein. D genes are given only for firm matches. Expanded clones are given a class, and other clones once, few, many or no size at all.

>15|TRBV5-4|-|few|TRBJ2-3
TGTGCCAGCAGCTTGGACAGGGTTGGCACAGATACGCAGTATTTT
CASSLDRVGTDTQYF
>17|TRBV7-6|-|-|TRBJ1-4
TGTGCCAGCAGCTTAGCGGGCAGTATTGCAACTAATGAAAAACTGTTTTTT
CASSLAGSIATNEKLFF
>23|TRBV27|-|-|TRBJ2-1
TGTGCCAGCAGTTTATCGTCTAGACGGGATAGAGGAACCCATGAGGGAGCATCGAGTGAGCAGTTCTTC
CASSLSSRRDRGTHEGASSEQFF
>14|TRBV6-1|-|-|TRBJ1-1
TGTGCCAGCCATACGGGGGGGCTGCCGGTAATAGCTTTCTTT
CASHTGGLPVIAFF
>16|TRBV27|-|-|TRBJ1-1
TGTGCCAGCAGTTTAGTGGCCCCTCAGGGGAACACTGAAGCTTTCTTT
CASSLVAPQGNTEAFF
>13|TRBV25-1|-|few|TRBJ2-3
TGTGCCAGCAGCCAAGCCGGGGGAGATACGCAGTATTTT
CASSQAGGDTQYF
>13|TRBV28|-|few|TRBJ1-1
TGTGCCAGCAGTTCGGGACTTACTTCCAGAGCTTTCTTT
CASSSGLTSRAFF
>19|TRBV19|-|-|TRBJ1-6
TGTGCCAGTCGATTTCGGACGACAGTCAGAAGCGATTTAAATTCACCCCTCCACTTT
CASRFRTTVRSDLNSPLHF
>14|TRBV7-8|-|-|TRBJ2-7
TGTGCCAGCAGCTTAGCAGACAGAGCCTACGAGCAGTACTTC
CASSLADRAYEQYF
>18|TRBV19|-|-|TRBJ1-5
TGTGCCAGTAGTATAGATTCGGGCGCACAGGGTCTCAATCAGCCCCAGCATTTT
CASSIDSGAQGLNQPQHF
>13|TRBV5-1|-|once|TRBJ2-1
TGCGCCAGCAGCTTGGGCGGGGACAATGAGCAGTTCTTC
CASSLGGDNEQFF
>15|TRBV29-1|TRBD2|-|TRBJ2-1
TGCAGCGTCTTAGCGGGCCTGGGCTCCTACAATGAGCAGTTCTTC
CSVLAGLGSYNEQFF
>13|TRBV19|-|-|TRBJ2-1
TGTGCCAGTAGTAACCTCGACAAGAATGAGCAGTTCTTC
CASSNLDKNEQFF
>15|TRBV7-2|-|-|TRBJ2-7
TGTGCCAGCAGTTCCCTCCCAGACAGAGCCTACGAGCAGTACTTC
CASSSLPDRAYEQYF
>14|TRBV30|TRBD2|-|TRBJ2-1
TGTGCCTGGAGCGTAGCGGGGGCCTACAATGAGCAGTTCTTC
CAWSVAGAYNEQFF
>15|TRBV21-1|-|once|TRBJ2-1
TGTGCCAGCAGCAAAGAGGGGACTAGAGGGGCGGAGGAGTTCTTC
CASSKEGTRGAEEFF
>15|TRBV5-4|-|-|TRBJ1-1
TGTGCCAGCAGCTTGCGGGGGATGCGGAACACTGAAGCTTTCTTT
CASSLRGMRNTEAFF
>15|TRBV7-9|-|-|TRBJ1-2
TGTTCCAGCAGCAGAGGGGAGGGTTGGGCTTCTGGCTACACCTTC
CSSSRGEGWASGYTF
>13|TRBV7-6|-|few|TRBJ2-7
TGTGCCAGCAGCTTAAGCTCCCGCTACGAGCAGTACTTC
CASSLSSRYEQYF
>15|TRBV7-8|-|-|TRBJ1-5
TGTGCCAGCAGCCTTCTGGGGGCTCTGAATCAGCCCCAGCATTTT
CASSLLGALNQPQHF
>15|TRBV5-7|TRBD1|-|TRBJ1-1
TGTGCCAGCAGCGCGAACCGGGACAGGAACACTGAAGCTTTCTTT
CASSANRDRNTEAFF
>11|TRBV20-1|-|few|TRBJ2-2
TGCAGTGCTAGCGGGACCGGGGAGCTGTTTTTT
CSASGTGELFF
>17|TRBV4-3|-|few|TRBJ2-7
TGCGCCAGCAGCCAAGAAGGGTCCGGGGAGAGATCCTACGAGCAGTACTTC
CASSQEGSGERSYEQYF
>20|TRBV9|TRBD1|-|TRBJ1-1
TGTGCCAGCAGCGTGGATATAGTTAGTAGGACAGGGGGTCGGGGTTATGGGGCTTTCTTT
CASSVDIVSRTGGRGYGAFF
>15|TRBV4-3|-|-|TRBJ2-4
TGCGCCAGCAGCCAATCCCGTGGGGGGGCGGACATTCAGTACTTC
CASSQSRGGADIQYF
>14|TRBV25-1|-|-|TRBJ1-1
TGTGCCAGCAGTGAAGCGCACCCGAACACTGAAGCTTTCTTT
CASSEAHPNTEAFF
>14|TRBV28|TRBD1|-|TRBJ1-1
TGTGCCAGCAGCCATAGACAGGGGGCGTTTGAAGCTTTCTTT
CASSHRQGAFEAFF
>14|TRBV28|-|-|TRBJ2-3
TGTGCCAGCAGTCGTGGCGGACTCACAGATACGCAGTATTTT
CASSRGGLTDTQYF
>15|TRBV7-7|TRBD2|-|TRBJ2-2
TGTGCTAGCAGCTCAGCGGGAGGGCCCCCCGGGGAGCTGTTTTTT
CASSSAGGPPGELFF
>14|TRBV2|TRBD2|-|TRBJ2-1
TGTGCCAGCAGTCTCCGGGACTACTACAATGAGCAGTTCTTC
CASSLRDYYNEQFF
>10|TRBV21-1|-|-|TRBJ1-2
TGTGCCAGCAGCCGCTATGGCTACACCTTC
CASSRYGYTF
>14|TRBV6-1|-|-|TRBJ2-7
TGTGCCAGCAGTCCAATGACAGCCTTCTACGAGCAGTACTTC
CASSPMTAFYEQYF
>14|TRBV7-2|-|-|TRBJ1-5
TGTGCCAGCAGCTTTTTCCTTAGCAATCAGCCCCAGCATTTT
CASSFFLSNQPQHF
>18|TRBV6-4|TRBD1|-|TRBJ1-5
TGTGCCAGCAGAGGTCGGACAGGAACCGTCTATAGCAATCAGCCCCAGCATTTT
CASRGRTGTVYSNQPQHF
>13|TRBV7-2|TRBD2|few|TRBJ2-1
TGTGCCAGCAGCCCCTGGACTAGCGGACTGCAGTTCTTC
CASSPWTSGLQFF
>16|TRBV7-9|-|once|TRBJ2-2
TGTGCCAGCAGCGCAAGCACAGGTTCGAACACCGGGGAGCTGTTTTTT
CASSASTGSNTGELFF
>14|TRBV14|-|-|TRBJ1-2
TGTGCCAGCAGCCATGTGGGGGCAGGATATGGCTACACCTTC
CASSHVGAGYGYTF
>14|TRBV9|-|-|TRBJ2-7
TGTGCCAGCAGCGTAGCACTGGCTAGCGACGAGCAGTACTTC
CASSVALASDEQYF
>13|TRBV7-9|-|-|TRBJ2-1
TGTGCCAGCAGCGTGCCGAGGACTCCGCTGAAGTTCTTC
CASSVPRTPLKFF
>16|TRBV11-2|-|-|TRBJ2-1
TGTGCCAGCAGCTTCCAGACTAGAGTCTCCTACAATGAGCAGTTCTTC
CASSFQTRVSYNEQFF
>19|TRBV5-6|TRBD2|-|TRBJ2-1
TGTGCCAGCAGCTTGATTAGGCTAGCGGGTGGATACTCCTACAATGAGCAGTTCTTC
CASSLIRLAGGYSYNEQFF
>12|TRBV5-3|TRBD1|-|TRBJ1-5
TGTGCCAGAAGTCACAACAGGGGGCCCCAGCATTTT
CARSHNRGPQHF
>13|TRBV10-3|TRBD1|-|TRBJ2-7
TGTGCCTCGGCCCGGGACAGGGACTACGAGCAGTACTTC
CASARDRDYEQYF
>10|TRBV6-5|-|-|TRBJ1-4
TGTGCCAGCAGACTACAAAAACTGTTTTTT
CASRLQKLFF
>15|TRBV10-3|-|few|TRBJ1-5
TGTGCCATCAGTGAGTCGGCAGGCCCCAATCAGCCCCAGCATTTT
CAISESAGPNQPQHF
>18|TRBV4-1|-|-|TRBJ2-1
TGCGCCAGCAGCCCTCCAATACGGTCCTACAGGCTCCCCAATGAGCAGTTCTTC
CASSPPIRSYRLPNEQFF
>20|TRBV6-1|TRBD2|-|TRBJ2-3
TGTGCCAGCAGTGAACTCGTCTCGGGACTAGCGGGTTTGAGCACAGATACGCAGTATTTT
CASSELVSGLAGLSTDTQYF
>15|TRBV5-1|TRBD1|-|TRBJ2-7
TGCGCCAGCGGCCCGGGACAGACGAGCTCCTACGAGCAGTACTTC
CASGPGQTSSYEQYF
>16|TRBV7-9|TRBD1|-|TRBJ2-7
TGTGCCAGCAGCTTAGCCCGTGGACAGGGGGCGAGTGAGCAGTACTTC
CASSLARGQGASEQYF
>14|TRBV7-2|-|-|TRBJ2-2
TGTGCCAGCAGCTCACAGGGGAACACCGGGGAGCTGTTTTTT
CASSSQGNTGELFF
>16|TRBV28|-|-|TRBJ2-7
TGTGCCAGCAGTTTATTCGTTTCAGATTCTTCCTACGAGCAGTACTTC
CASSLFVSDSSYEQYF
>16|TRBV5-6|-|-|TRBJ2-5
TGTGCCAGCAGCCCCCCCCCGGAGACGACAGGCGAGACCCAGTACTTC
CASSPPPETTGETQYF
>19|TRBV5-6|TRBD1|-|TRBJ1-5
TGTGCCAGCAGCTATACGGCAGGGGGGCTCGCCCACGTTAATCAGCCCCAGCATTTT
CASSYTAGGLAHVNQPQHF